The 12 T cell receptor beta chains presented below share a single source sample, sequenced in a study of T-cell memory formation after mild COVID-19. TCRdb reprocessed the 5' RACE reads via MiXCR and lists one record per CDR3 protein. The sample lists 450,000 to 650,000 distinct CDR3 sequences; roughly 22% were seen once. The material sequenced was PBMCs or a T cell subset sorted from them (not recorded which). The receptors come from an adult woman who had mild COVID-19 (a few samples of this study predate the infection). Cell type and time point are not known.

The chain is built from TRBV5-1 and TRBJ2-2; 11 bases match TRBD2. Trimming took 3 bases from V and 2 from J; bases not matched to a gene: 3. This CDR3 contains 16 residues. In germline, CDR1 is SGHRS, CDR2 YFSETQ. The CDR3 nucleotides read TGCGCCAGCAGCTCCGGGACTAGCGGCAACACCGGGGAGCTGTTTTTT. Its protein is CASSSGTSGNTGELFF.

This clonotype was recorded a few times. The genes are TRBV4-1 and TRBJ2-3; TRBD1 might be the D (5 bases). Germline V CDR1 and CDR2: MGHRA, YSYEKL. This CDR3 contains 16 residues. V dropped 4 bases and J dropped 1 base, with 15 bases sitting between them. The CDR3 is CASSPQAGHRTDTQYF. In DNA, the CDR3 is TGCGCCAGCAGCCCCCAGGCAGGACATCGCACAGATACGCAGTATTTT.

This chain joins TRBV29-1 and TRBJ1-2, with a possible D match to TRBD1 (5 bases). The CDR3 length is 12 residues. In germline, CDR1 is SQVTM, CDR2 ANQGSEA. Trimming cost V 4 bases and J 8 bases, with 14 bases left between them. The chain's CDR3 is CSVVGEGEGYTF. DNA of the CDR3: TGCAGCGTTGTGGGAGAAGGGGAGGGCTACACCTTC.

The chain has TRBV7-8 and TRBJ1-5; 9 bases are shared with TRBD1. The germline V gene encodes CDR1 SGHVS and CDR2 FQNEAQ. The CDR3 totals 15 residues. The trim removed 4 bases at V and 4 bases at J, leaving 5 bases unmatched. The CDR3 DNA reads as TGTGCCAGCAGCTGGGGACAGGGCTGGAATCAGCCCCAGCATTTT. Translation gives CASSWGQGWNQPQHF. Combining the CDR3 with reference TRBV7-8 and TRBJ1-5 gives the whole variable domain GAGVSQSPRYKVAKRGQDVALRCDPISGHVSLFWYQQALGQGPEFLTYFQNEAQLDKSGLPSDRFFAERPEGSVSTLKIQRTQQEDSAVYLCASSWGQGWNQPQHFGDGTRLSIL.

The chain is built from TRBV9 and TRBJ2-1; weak D call: TRBD1 (5 bases). V lost 0 bases to trimming and J lost 6 bases, with 13 bases between them. Looked up from germline, CDR1 is SGDLS and CDR2 is YYNGEE. The CDR3 length is 15 residues. The CDR3 sequence: CASSVVAGRRNEQFF. The DNA of the CDR3 is TGTGCCAGCAGCGTAGTGGCAGGGCGGCGCAATGAGCAGTTCTTC.

The sample holds a few counts of this clonotype. V and J are TRBV20-1 and TRBJ2-5; D possibly corresponds to TRBD1 (6 bases). Trimming cost V 6 bases and J 5 bases, with 25 bases left between them. Germline V CDR1 and CDR2: DFQATT, SNEGSKA (reference sequence). This CDR3 comprises 16 residues. CDR3 in amino acids: CSATGEQGDAVETQYF. CDR3 DNA sequence: TGCAGTGCCACCGGAGAACAGGGTGATGCGGTGGAGACCCAGTACTTC.

This clonotype has just a few counts. The V and J genes are TRBV25-1 and TRBJ2-1, with 8 nucleotides matching TRBD1. Trimming removed 3 bases from V and 4 bases from J; junction bases left unmatched: 5. In germline, CDR1 is MGHDK, CDR2 SYGVNS. The CDR3 totals 15 residues. This chain's CDR3 is CASSDPGQAYNEQFF. The CDR3 bases are TGTGCCAGCAGTGATCCGGGACAGGCGTACAATGAGCAGTTCTTC.

CDR3 nucleotides: TGTGCCAGCAGCGATGGTAGGGGAGGAAGTACAGATACGCAGTATTTT. Its translation is CASSDGRGGSTDTQYF. The gene calls are TRBV7-2 and TRBJ2-3; D possibly corresponds to TRBD2 (6 bases). Germline loops: CDR1 SGHTA, CDR2 FQGNSA. The CDR3 length is 16 residues. V shed 5 bases and J shed 3 bases, with 18 bases lying between them.

This clonotype was seen a few times. This sequence joins TRBV6-6 and TRBJ1-3, with D hard to call. With 3 bases removed from V and 4 bases from J, the gap between germline ends came to 4 bases. The V gene's germline CDR1 is MNHNY and CDR2 SVGAGI (reference sequence). CDR3 size: 12 residues. This chain's CDR3 is CASSYEGNTIYF. The DNA of the CDR3 is TGTGCCAGCAGTTATGAGGGAAACACCATATATTTT.

This clonotype was observed a few times. The rearrangement joins TRBV11-2 to TRBJ2-1, with TRBD2 matching over 7 bases. The CDR3 sequence is 14 residues long. The ends lost 2 bases at V and 5 bases at J; junction bases unmatched: 3. CDR1 is SGHAT, CDR2 FQNNGV, per germline. The CDR3 DNA follows: TGTGCCAGCAGCTTACTTCGGGGGGACAATGAGCAGTTCTTC. Encoded protein: CASSLLRGDNEQFF.

This clonotype was recorded a few times. The gene calls are TRBV20-1 and TRBJ2-5; perhaps TRBD2 as D (6 bases). From germline, CDR1 is DFQATT and CDR2 SNEGSKA (reference sequence). The CDR3 spans 15 residues. V dropped 0 bases and J dropped 1 base, with 12 bases sitting between them. The CDR3 here is CSARDLERVQETQYF. The DNA of the CDR3 is TGCAGTGCTAGAGACCTAGAGCGGGTCCAAGAGACCCAGTACTTC.

The rearrangement joins TRBV4-1 to TRBJ1-1; D possibly corresponds to TRBD1 (6 bases). V gave up 3 bases and J gave up 6 bases, with 17 bases separating them. This CDR3 is built from 15 residues. From germline, CDR1 is MGHRA and CDR2 YSYEKL. The CDR3 here is CASSQLQGLFSEAFF. CDR3 nucleotides: TGCGCCAGCAGCCAGCTACAGGGTCTCTTCTCTGAAGCTTTCTTT.